The clone carrying this T cell receptor (beta chain) showed up many times. Antigen: not known. This record belongs to a study of molecular identifiers for immune sequencing clone quantification. Notes on the study in general: Jurkat TCR RNA spiked in from one cell could reportedly be detected among some 1 million naive cells.

V lost 8 bases and J lost 3, with 13 bases in between. The CDR3 consists of 14 residues. From germline, CDR1 is KGHDR and CDR2 SFDVKD. Sorting selected naive CD8 T cells with a CD8+CD4-CCR7+CD45RA+ phenotype. MiXCR, run by TCRdb on the PCR reads, gives a single entry per CDR3 protein. The table includes 460,000 or so distinct CDR3 sequences, 20% to 25% detected once. This TCR derives from a human donor in good health. Some libraries in this study had Jurkat cell RNA spiked in. The rearrangement joins TRBV24-1 to TRBJ2-1; D uncertain. The specimen sequenced was naive CD8+ T cells from blood, with Jurkat cell RNA spiked in. The subset: FACS-sorted CD8+CD4-CCR7+CD45RA+ naive T cells. The CDR3: CATIRGPLYNEQFF. The CDR3 region has the DNA TGTGCCACCATACGAGGTCCTCTCTACAATGAGCAGTTCTTC.